The 32 T cell receptor beta chains below were found in one sample sequenced in a study of blood T cells in healthy people across ages. With a J-beta primer mix and a sample-barcoded 5' primer, a second PCR ran 7 to 11 cycles. TCRdb analysed the 5' RACE reads with MiXCR anew, one entry per CDR3 protein. The sample lists some 370,000 distinct CDR3 sequences; about 55% were seen once. The material sequenced was blood. These TCRs come from a man between 60 and 75 years old in good health.

V and J are TRBV11-2 and TRBJ1-4; 10 bases agree with TRBD1. The CDR3 length is 17 residues. J gave up 1 base and V 1 base, and 3 bases lay outside the gene matches. Germline V gives CDR1 SGHAT, CDR2 FQNNGV. CDR3 region: CASSLGTGGGTNEKLFF. Here the CDR3 DNA reads TGTGCCAGCAGCTTAGGGACAGGGGGAGGAACTAATGAAAAACTGTTTTTT.

This chain connects TRBV7-2 to TRBJ2-3; either TRBD1 or TRBD2 may supply D (5 bases each). This CDR3 is 15 amino acids long. V lost 5 bases, J lost 9 bases, and 21 bases lay in between. Germline-derived CDR1 and CDR2 are SGHTA and FQGNSA. The CDR3 is CASSRKGPPGETQYF. CDR3 bases: TGTGCCAGCAGCAGAAAGGGACCCCCGGGCGAGACGCAGTATTTT.

The gene calls are TRBV12-3 or TRBV12-4 and TRBJ1-6; D uncertain. The CDR3 spans 14 residues. Trimming stripped 0 bases from V and 7 bases from J, with 7 bases between. CDR3 DNA sequence: TGTGCCAGCAGTTTAGCAGGGAGGAATTCACCCCTCCACTTT. It is translated as CASSLAGRNSPLHF.

V and J are TRBV6-5 and TRBJ1-5; no reliable D call. Germline-derived CDR1 and CDR2 are MNHEY and SVGAGI. The CDR3 is 15 amino acids. Trimming shortened V by 7 bases and J by 0 bases, and 13 bases separated the two germline ends. The CDR3 DNA sequence: TGTGCCAGCAAAGGGAATACTTATAGCAATCAGCCCCAGCATTTT. Protein sequence: CASKGNTYSNQPQHF.

This chain joins TRBV20-1 and TRBJ2-7; weak D call: TRBD1 (6 bases). V lost 3 bases, J lost 7 bases, and 25 bases lay in between. This CDR3 contains 16 residues. Germline V gene sequence: CDR1 DFQATT, CDR2 SNEGSKA (reference sequence). In DNA, the CDR3 is TGCAGTGCTAGTGATCGGGTCCAGGGGCTACTCAATGAGCAGTACTTC. This sequence encodes CSASDRVQGLLNEQYF.

V gene TRBV4-1 combines with J gene TRBJ2-3, with 7 bases fitting TRBD2. The CDR3 runs to 17 residues. Per germline, CDR1 MGHRA and CDR2 YSYEKL. Losses at the gene ends were 4 bases for V and 1 base for J; bases not matched to a gene: 11. As DNA, the CDR3 is TGCGCCAGCAGCCGGGATGGACTGGGAGGGGGCACAGATACGCAGTATTTT. Its translation is CASSRDGLGGGTDTQYF.

The chain recombines TRBV6-1 with TRBJ2-5; 7 bases fit TRBD2. The J call could be wrong; TRBJ2-7 is a better fit for the DNA end. This CDR3 is 14 amino acids long. Germline lookup yields CDR1 MNHNS and CDR2 SASEGT. The CDR3 here is CASRGGGGPYEQYF. The CDR3 DNA is TGTGCCAGCAGGGGCGGGGGAGGTCCCTACGAGCAGTACTTC.

Notes on this clonotype: The junction shows a germline mismatch at one end, possibly a read error. The chain couples TRBV14 to TRBJ2-3; possibly TRBD1 or TRBD2 for D (7 bases each). Germline V CDR1 and CDR2: SGHDN, FVKESK. The CDR3 extends over 18 amino acids. The CDR3: CASSQVGGTNLQGDMQYF. The CDR3 DNA is TGTGCCAGCAGCCAAGTCGGAGGGACTAATCTTCAGGGGGATATGCAGTATTTT.

This clonotype was seen a single time. V gene TRBV12-3 or TRBV12-4 combines with J gene TRBJ1-2, with D possibly being TRBD1 (6 bases). CDR3 length: 13 amino acids. With 3 bases removed from V and 9 bases from J, the gap between germline ends came to 14 bases. The CDR3 reads CASSLTKQGCYTF. For the CDR3, the DNA is TGTGCCAGCAGTTTGACGAAACAGGGTTGCTACACCTTC.

The V gene is TRBV6-5, the J gene TRBJ2-7; D might be TRBD1 (5 bases). V dropped 2 bases and J dropped 3 bases, with 14 bases sitting between them. The germline gives CDR1 MNHEY, CDR2 SVGAGI. The CDR3 is 15 amino acids. This CDR3 reads CASSYAQGSLYEQYF. The CDR3, as DNA: TGTGCCAGCAGTTACGCCCAGGGTAGCCTCTACGAGCAGTACTTC.

The gene calls are TRBV6-2 or TRBV6-3 and TRBJ1-2; D gene unclear. The V end lost 2 bases, the J end lost 4 bases, and 2 bases lay between the germline ends. This CDR3 spans 11 amino acids. Germline V CDR1 and CDR2: MNHEY, SVGEGT. CDR3 protein: CASSYTYGYTF. The CDR3 DNA follows: TGTGCCAGCAGTTACACCTATGGCTACACCTTC.

The chain has TRBV7-2 and TRBJ2-7; 12 bases match TRBD2. The CDR3 sequence is 15 residues long. V lost 5 bases and J lost 4; bases outside the gene matches: 6. Germline V gives CDR1 SGHTA, CDR2 FQGNSA. The CDR3: CASSETSGSVYEQYF. The CDR3 DNA follows: TGTGCCAGCAGCGAGACTAGCGGGAGTGTTTACGAGCAGTACTTC.

This clonotype was seen more than once but under ten times. The chain recombines TRBV20-1 with TRBJ2-5; 9 bases agree with TRBD1. The DNA end lines up better with TRBJ2-7; the J call may be wrong. Germline-derived CDR1 and CDR2 are DFQATT and SNEGSKA (reference sequence). There are 14 residues in the CDR3. CDR3 amino acids: CSASPGQGRSEQYF. The CDR3 DNA reads as TGCAGTGCTAGTCCGGGACAGGGAAGGAGCGAGCAGTACTTC.

The rearrangement links TRBV6-5 to TRBJ2-7; TRBD2 might be the D (5 bases). The V and J ends lost 4 bases and 2 bases respectively, with 15 bases between them. The CDR3 consists of 15 residues. Germline CDR1 MNHEY, CDR2 SVGAGI. CDR3: CASSSGNLPTYEQYF. The DNA for the CDR3 is TGTGCCAGCAGTTCGGGGAATCTACCTACCTACGAGCAGTACTTC.

The rearrangement joins TRBV5-5 to TRBJ1-2; D is undetermined. Between the trimmed V and J ends, which lost 1 base and 2 bases, there was a span of 6 bases. CDR3 length: 13 residues. Looked up from germline, CDR1 is SGHKS and CDR2 is YYEKEE (reference sequence). CDR3 in DNA: TGTGCCAGCAGCTTGTCGATAAACTATGGCTACACCTTC. Translation gives CASSLSINYGYTF.

The rearrangement links TRBV7-8 to TRBJ1-5, with 8 bases that match TRBD1. This CDR3 has 14 residues. V lost 8 bases, J lost 6 bases, and 9 bases stayed unmatched. CDR1 and CDR2 from the germline V gene are SGHVS and FQNEAQ. The CDR3 bases are TGTGCCAGCTCTCCCAGGGGGCCTTTTCAGCCCCAGCATTTT. Its translation is CASSPRGPFQPQHF.

The chain recombines TRBV5-6 with TRBJ2-7; TRBD2 aligns across 7 bases. Germline V gene data show CDR1 as SGHDT and CDR2 as YYEEEE. This CDR3 is 14 amino acids long. V dropped 0 bases and J dropped 7; count of bases not matched to a gene: 7. The CDR3 nucleotides are TGTGCCAGCAGCTTGGGACTAGCCGTCAATGAGCAGTACTTC. It translates to CASSLGLAVNEQYF.

The rearrangement uses TRBV7-9 and TRBJ1-1; D call uncertain. CDR1 and CDR2 (germline): SEHNR, FQNEAQ (reference sequence). The CDR3 has 14 amino acids. V was cut by 1 base and J by 0 bases, with 6 bases left in between. This CDR3 is CASSLDGMNTEAFF. DNA for the CDR3: TGTGCCAGCAGCTTAGACGGCATGAACACTGAAGCTTTCTTT.

This clonotype was seen just once. V is TRBV6-6 and J is TRBJ2-1; D might be TRBD1 or TRBD2, each matching 7 bases. The CDR3 contains 16 residues. Germline CDR1 reads MNHNY; CDR2 reads SVGAGI (reference sequence). The V end lost 0 bases, the J end lost 9 bases, and 18 bases lay between the germline ends. CDR3 nucleotide sequence: TGTGCCAGCAGTTACTCGACGGCAGGGGGGGTAGGTGAGCAGTTCTTC. Protein: CASSYSTAGGVGEQFF.

This clonotype has a single count. This sequence joins TRBV28 and TRBJ2-7, with TRBD2 matching over 9 bases. The CDR3 is 17 residues long. From germline, CDR1 is MDHEN and CDR2 SYDVKM. V gave up 6 bases and J gave up 2 bases; unmatched junction bases: 14. In DNA, the CDR3 is TGTGCCAGCAGCTCCTTAGGGCTAGCGGGAACTGCCTACGAGCAGTACTTC. Residues: CASSSLGLAGTAYEQYF.

The chain couples TRBV11-2 to TRBJ2-5; TRBD1 might be the D (6 bases). The CDR3 is 14 amino acids. V gave up 5 bases and J gave up 5 bases, with 15 bases separating them. In germline, CDR1 is SGHAT, CDR2 FQNNGV. The CDR3 loop is CASSPEQGRETQYF. The CDR3 region has the DNA TGTGCCAGCAGCCCAGAACAGGGAAGGGAGACCCAGTACTTC. Using reference TRBV11-2 and TRBJ2-5 for the parts outside the CDR3, the full variable domain is EAGVAQSPRYKIIEKRQSVAFWCNPISGHATLYWYQQILGQGPKLLIQFQNNGVVDDSQLPKDRFSAERLKGVDSTLKIQPAKLEDSAVYLCASSPEQGRETQYFGPGTRLLVL.

The rearrangement uses TRBV6-5 and TRBJ2-7; maybe TRBD2 (6 bases). V lost 7 bases to trimming and J lost 2 bases, with 15 bases between them. From germline, CDR1 is MNHEY and CDR2 SVGAGI. The CDR3 contains 14 residues. The CDR3 spells CASTPSVGPYEQYF. The CDR3 DNA follows: TGTGCCAGCACCCCTAGCGTGGGGCCCTACGAGCAGTACTTC.

DNA of the CDR3: TGTGCCACCAGTGAGGGGAAAGCTCTAGCCAAAAACATTCAGTACTTC. Protein product: CATSEGKALAKNIQYF. The chain joins TRBV24-1 to TRBJ2-4, with no clear D. CDR3 length equals 16 residues. The V end was cut by 4 bases, the J end by 0 bases, with 12 bases between. Looked up from germline, CDR1 is KGHDR and CDR2 is SFDVKD.

The rearrangement joins TRBV20-1 to TRBJ2-3; D is unclear. CDR3 length: 15 amino acids. The V end lost 0 bases, the J end lost 1 base, and 11 bases lay between the germline ends. CDR1 DFQATT and CDR2 SNEGSKA come from the germline V gene (reference sequence). The CDR3 DNA reads as TGCAGTGCTAGAGATCTGGGCACTGGCACAGATACGCAGTATTTT. It yields the protein CSARDLGTGTDTQYF.

The chain employs TRBV7-8 and TRBJ2-1; D is possibly TRBD2 (6 bases). Trimming shortened V by 5 bases and J by 4 bases, and 18 bases separated the two germline ends. Germline V CDR1 and CDR2: SGHVS, FQNEAQ. There are 16 residues in the CDR3. The CDR3 nucleotides are TGTGCCAGCAGCCCCCCCAAGCGGGCCTATTACAATGAGCAGTTCTTC. Translating it yields CASSPPKRAYYNEQFF.

The J gene is TRBJ1-6, the V gene TRBV20-1; possible D gene TRBD1, 6 bases. The CDR3 has 17 amino acids. Trimming removed 3 bases at V and 10 bases at J, with 25 bases between. Per the germline V gene, CDR1 is DFQATT and CDR2 is SNEGSKA (reference sequence). The CDR3 nucleotides read TGCAGTGCTAGTAGCTTAACCTTTCTGGGGGCCCTCTCACCCCTCCACTTT. Protein: CSASSLTFLGALSPLHF.

This clonotype was recorded a few times. In nucleotides, the CDR3 is TGTGCCAGCAGCTTACAGGGGATGGCCTATGGGGCCAACGTCCTGACTTTC. Encoded protein: CASSLQGMAYGANVLTF. V and J are TRBV7-2 and TRBJ2-6; D is perhaps TRBD1 (6 bases). Germline V CDR1 and CDR2: SGHTA, FQGNSA. The CDR3 sequence is 17 residues long. Trimming took off 2 bases at V and 3 bases at J, with 14 bases between the two ends.

This clonotype was observed many times. The chain recombines TRBV21-1 with TRBJ2-1; TRBD2, the D gene given by the table, was not confirmed from the DNA. TRBV21-1 is termed a pseudogene. CDR3 length: 18 amino acids. As DNA, the CDR3 is TGTGCCAGCAGCAAGTTGAGGACTAGCGGGAAGAGAAGGAATGAGCAGTTCTTC. It codes for CASSKLRTSGKRRNEQFF.

V usage is TRBV20-1 and J usage is TRBJ1-6; 8 bases agree with TRBD1. Per germline, CDR1 DFQATT and CDR2 SNEGSKA (reference sequence). The CDR3 loop spans 15 amino acids. Trimming cost V 5 bases and J 5 bases; bases outside gene matches: 8. The CDR3 DNA reads TGCAGTGCTCGGTCATCGGACAGGGATAATTCACCCCTCCACTTT. This sequence encodes CSARSSDRDNSPLHF.

The chain employs TRBV5-6 and TRBJ1-2; D remains ambiguous. Trimming shortened V by 6 bases and J by 4 bases, and 16 bases separated the two germline ends. The CDR3 loop spans 14 amino acids. The germline V gene has CDR1 SGHDT and CDR2 YYEEEE. The CDR3 spells CASTPEGIAYGYTF. The CDR3 bases are TGTGCCAGCACCCCGGAGGGCATCGCCTATGGCTACACCTTC.

This clonotype came up a few times. The J gene is TRBJ2-3, the V gene TRBV2, with D perhaps matching TRBD1 (6 bases). The ends were cut back, 3 bases at V and 4 bases at J, with 8 bases in the middle. Looked up from germline, CDR1 is SNHLY and CDR2 is FYNNEI. The CDR3 runs 13 residues. The CDR3 loop is CASSDNRADTQYF. CDR3 coding DNA: TGTGCCAGCAGTGATAACAGGGCAGATACGCAGTATTTT.

This clonotype was observed a few times. The chain is built from TRBV6-5 and TRBJ2-5, with D perhaps matching TRBD2 (7 bases). The length of the CDR3 is 13 residues. V shed 5 bases and J shed 5 bases, with 12 bases lying between them. CDR1 and CDR2 from the germline V gene are MNHEY and SVGAGI. DNA for the CDR3: TGTGCCAGCAGTGGGGGGGCCAGGGAGACCCAGTACTTC. Translation gives CASSGGARETQYF.